This T cell receptor (gamma chain) stems from a study of Vδ1+ human thymocytes. Overall study results and limits: Bulk data may be misread because of unexpected Vdelta2 sequences. Highly polyclonal TRG and TRD repertoires with Gaussian CDR3 length distributions appeared in thymus. Despite high sort purity, roughly a fifth of thymic T cell receptor delta sequences were Vdelta2.

Thymocytes were sorted as CD3+ TCRVdelta1+ TCRVdelta2- after alphabeta T cell depletion. There are a few counts of this clone. Its target is not known. This CDR3 is also generated by other DNA sequences in the sample. Germline V gene lookup returns CDR1 EGSTGY and CDR2 YDSYTSSV. Trimming took 1 base from V and 10 from J; bases not matched to a gene: 10. This CDR3 spans 13 amino acids. RNA was extracted from the cells and then reverse transcribed. Multiplex PCR used pooled V-gene forward primers and a constant-region reverse primer to amplify CDR3s. With CATT, TCRdb re-called clones from the multiplex PCR reads. The sample shows more than 25,000 gamma-chain clones, around 18% of them seen only once.

Sequencing input: Vdelta1+ gamma-delta thymocytes from the thymus. As to subset: FACS-sorted CD3+ TCRalphabeta- TCRVdelta1+ TCRVdelta2- thymocytes. This TCR was sampled from a boy under two years old who had congenital heart surgery. The chain is built from TRGV4 and TRGJ1 or TRGJ2. This CDR3 reads CATWDGPKDKKLF. The CDR3 nucleotides read TGTGCCACCTGGGATGGCCCTAAGGACAAGAAACTCTTT.